This passage covers 3 T cell receptor beta chains from one sample sequenced in a study of PD-L1 blockade in urothelial cancer. Assay: immunoSEQ multiplex PCR; the TCRdb copy retains only in-frame clones and omits some. The sample includes 53,000 or so clones, 75% to 90% seen only once; the top ten take 16%. The source was PBMCs, collected around atezolizumab (anti-PD-L1) treatment. Receptors were obtained from a man in his 60s with urothelial cancer.

V usage is TRBV5-4 and J usage is TRBJ2-3; 8 bases map to TRBD1. There are 15 residues in the CDR3. V lost 0 bases to trimming and J lost 6 bases; unmatched junction nucleotides: 6. Germline V gene lookup returns CDR1 SGHNT and CDR2 YYREEE (reference sequence). This chain's CDR3 is CASSLGGTGGDTQYF. Written as DNA, the CDR3 is TGTGCCAGCAGCTTGGGGGGGACAGGAGGGGATACGCAGTATTTT.

The chain is built from TRBV7-6 and TRBJ2-5; the D gene is possibly TRBD1 (6 bases). The CDR3 spans 13 residues. Germline CDR1 SGHVS, CDR2 FNYEAQ. The V gene lost 4 bases and the J gene lost 2 bases, with 8 bases spanning the gap. For the CDR3, the DNA is TGTGCCAGCAGCTGGACAGTTCAAGAGACCCAGTACTTC. Translated, it gives CASSWTVQETQYF.

The rearrangement joins TRBV12-5 to TRBJ2-1, with TRBD1 matching 12 bases. This CDR3 has 16 amino acids. After removal of 0 bases from V and 8 bases from J, the junction contained 5 bases not matched to a gene. The V gene's germline CDR1 is LGHNT and CDR2 FRNRAP. CDR3: CASGLVIGTGGHEQFF. In nucleotides, the CDR3 is TGTGCTAGTGGTTTGGTAATAGGGACAGGGGGCCATGAGCAGTTCTTC.